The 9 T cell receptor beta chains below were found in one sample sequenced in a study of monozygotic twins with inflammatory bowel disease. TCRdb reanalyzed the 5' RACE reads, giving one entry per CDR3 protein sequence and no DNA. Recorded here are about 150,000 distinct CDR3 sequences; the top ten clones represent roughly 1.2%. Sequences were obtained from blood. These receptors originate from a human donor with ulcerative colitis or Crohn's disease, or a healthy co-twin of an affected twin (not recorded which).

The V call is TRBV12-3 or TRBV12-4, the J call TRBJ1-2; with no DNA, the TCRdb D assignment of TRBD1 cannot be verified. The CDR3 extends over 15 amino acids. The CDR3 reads CASRTPGTGNYGYTF.

CDR3 residues: CASSYEQQPQHF. This sequence joins TRBV6-2 or TRBV6-3 and TRBJ1-5. CDR3 length: 12 residues. Germline assignment: CDR1 MNHEY and CDR2 SVGEGT.

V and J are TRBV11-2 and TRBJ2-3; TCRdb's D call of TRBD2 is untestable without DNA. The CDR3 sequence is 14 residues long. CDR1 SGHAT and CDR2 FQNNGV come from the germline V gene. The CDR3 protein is CASSPGLVTDTQYF.

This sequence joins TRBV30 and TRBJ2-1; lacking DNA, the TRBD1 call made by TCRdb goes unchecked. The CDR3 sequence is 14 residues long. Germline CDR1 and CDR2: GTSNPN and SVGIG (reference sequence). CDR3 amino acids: CALNPETDNNEQFF.

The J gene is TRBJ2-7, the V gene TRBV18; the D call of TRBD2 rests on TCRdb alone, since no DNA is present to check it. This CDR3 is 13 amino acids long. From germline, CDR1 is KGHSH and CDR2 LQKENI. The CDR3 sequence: CASSYSGSYEQYF.

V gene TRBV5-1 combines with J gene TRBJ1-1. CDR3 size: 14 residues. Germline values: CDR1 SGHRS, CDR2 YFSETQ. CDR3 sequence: CASSLVARNTEAFF. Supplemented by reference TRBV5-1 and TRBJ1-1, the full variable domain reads KAGVTQTPRYLIKTRGQQVTLSCSPISGHRSVSWYQQTPGQGLQFLFEYFSETQRNKGNFPGRFSGRQFSNSRSEMNVSTLELGDSALYLCASSLVARNTEAFFGQGTRLTVV.

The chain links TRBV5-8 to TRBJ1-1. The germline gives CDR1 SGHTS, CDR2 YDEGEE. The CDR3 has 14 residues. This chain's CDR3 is CASSLEPTNTEAFF.

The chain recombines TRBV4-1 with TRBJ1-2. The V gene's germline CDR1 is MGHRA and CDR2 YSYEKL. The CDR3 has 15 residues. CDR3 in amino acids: CASRPRLTALYGYTF.

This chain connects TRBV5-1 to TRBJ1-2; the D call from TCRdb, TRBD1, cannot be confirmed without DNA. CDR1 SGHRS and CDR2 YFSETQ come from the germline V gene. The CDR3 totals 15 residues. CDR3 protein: CASSSRGRANYGYTF.